The 30 T cell receptor beta chains below come from one sample, sequenced in a study of identical twins (dated by TCRdb to 2015 to 2016). The library relied on 5' RACE. The reads were generated on an Illumina HiSeq 2000. TCRdb applied fastp at Q25 and MiXCR to the public reads, then kept only in-frame beta chains. Rows are unified per CDR3 protein, each entry keeping the most common DNA and genes. The sample contains roughly 1,500,000 distinct CDR3 sequences, about 31% of them found a single time. Of the sample, 0.25% to 0.3% falls within the top ten clones. The sequenced sample was cord blood. The receptors derive from a newborn girl in good health.

Notes on this clonotype: This sequence may be a read error, since a much larger clone differs from it by one base. The CDR3 DNA reads as TGTGCCAGCAGCCAAGATCTAGCGGGAGCCGAGCAGTTCTTC. Its protein product is CASSQDLAGAEQFF. The chain employs TRBV4-2 and TRBJ2-1, with 10 nucleotides matching TRBD2. CDR1 is LGHNA and CDR2 is YNFKEQ in the germline V gene. The CDR3 totals 14 residues. Trimming cost V 0 bases and J 10 bases; bases outside gene matches: 3.

This clonotype appeared a few times. The chain joins TRBV6-1 to TRBJ2-3; 8 nucleotides agree with TRBD2. CDR3 length: 15 residues. Germline V CDR1 and CDR2: MNHNS, SASEGT. V was clipped by 5 bases and J by 9 bases; unmatched bases: 13. This CDR3 is CASSPDGAGEGTQYF. DNA of the CDR3: TGTGCCAGCAGTCCCGACGGAGCGGGAGAGGGGACGCAGTATTTT.

The chain is built from TRBV4-1 and TRBJ2-1; TRBD2 might be the D (6 bases). Germline V lookup: CDR1 MGHRA, CDR2 YSYEKL. The CDR3 is 15 amino acids. Trimming stripped 1 base from V and 9 bases from J, with 16 bases between. CDR3 region: CASSQAGTPLGEQFF. Here the CDR3 DNA reads TGCGCCAGCAGCCAAGCAGGGACTCCGTTAGGTGAGCAGTTCTTC.

This rearrangement joins TRBV5-1 to TRBJ2-5, with no clear D. From germline, CDR1 is SGHRS and CDR2 YFSETQ. The CDR3 length is 14 residues. V gave up 2 bases and J gave up 3 bases, with 11 bases separating them. CDR3 protein: CASSFMRQKETQYF. DNA of the CDR3: TGCGCCAGCAGCTTTATGAGACAAAAAGAGACCCAGTACTTC.

This rearrangement joins TRBV20-1 to TRBJ2-7; TRBD2 matches 14 bases. Germline values: CDR1 DFQATT, CDR2 SNEGSKA (reference sequence). V shed 1 base and J 6 bases; nucleotides not matched to a gene: 2. The CDR3 consists of 14 residues. The CDR3 loop reads CSARVGLAGGEQYF. CDR3 DNA: TGCAGTGCTAGAGTCGGACTAGCGGGGGGCGAGCAGTACTTC.

The gene calls are TRBV7-2 and TRBJ2-3; D remains unclear. In germline, CDR1 is SGHTA, CDR2 FQGNSA. V was cut by 3 bases and J by 8 bases, with 15 bases left in between. The CDR3 has 14 amino acids. The CDR3 bases are TGTGCCAGCAGCTTTCTTACTTGGGCAGTTACGCAGTATTTT. Its translation is CASSFLTWAVTQYF. Using reference TRBV7-2 and TRBJ2-3 for the parts outside the CDR3, the full variable domain is GAGVSQSPSNKVTEKGKDVELRCDPISGHTALYWYRQSLGQGLEFLIYFQGNSAPDKSGLPSDRFSAERTGGSVSTLTIQRTQQEDSAVYLCASSFLTWAVTQYFGPGTRLTVL.

A remark on this clonotype: This sequence may be a read error, since a much larger clone differs from it by one base. V usage is TRBV11-2 and J usage is TRBJ1-2; perhaps TRBD1 as D (5 bases). This CDR3 is built from 13 residues. Germline CDR1 SGHAT, CDR2 FQNNGV. The CDR3 loop reads CASTPAGLYGCTF. The CDR3 bases are TGTGCCAGCACCCCTGCGGGACTCTATGGCTGCACCTTC.

The chain uses TRBV7-2 and TRBJ2-3; the D gene is possibly TRBD1 (5 bases). Per germline, CDR1 SGHTA and CDR2 FQGNSA. The CDR3 contains 15 residues. Trimming removed 2 bases from V and 4 bases from J, with 13 bases in between. CDR3 sequence: CASSLSGAPSDTQYF. The CDR3 DNA reads TGTGCCAGCAGCTTAAGTGGGGCCCCCTCAGATACGCAGTATTTT.

This clonotype was picked up a small number of times. The chain carries TRBV20-1 and TRBJ2-7, with TRBD1 matching over 7 bases. The ends lost 1 base at V and 4 bases at J; junction bases unmatched: 4. The V gene's germline CDR1 is DFQATT and CDR2 SNEGSKA (reference sequence). CDR3 length: 13 amino acids. This CDR3 reads CSARVSRGYEQYF. The CDR3 bases are TGCAGTGCTAGAGTTTCCAGGGGGTACGAGCAGTACTTC.

The gene calls are TRBV20-1 and TRBJ1-5, with 9 positions matching TRBD1. The CDR3 loop spans 15 amino acids. V trimming: 0 bases; J trimming: 6 bases; junction bases outside the gene matches: 6. Germline V lookup: CDR1 DFQATT, CDR2 SNEGSKA (reference sequence). This CDR3 is CSAREGGTGRQPQHF. The CDR3 DNA reads TGCAGTGCTAGAGAGGGAGGGACAGGGCGTCAGCCCCAGCATTTT.

A few counts support this clonotype. The chain joins TRBV30 to TRBJ2-1; no definite D call. Looked up from germline, CDR1 is GTSNPN and CDR2 is SVGIG (reference sequence). V was trimmed by 7 bases and J by 0 bases, leaving 13 bases between them. CDR3 length: 14 amino acids. CDR3 sequence: CASAGRSSYNEQFF. The CDR3 DNA reads as TGTGCCTCGGCTGGTAGGAGCTCCTACAATGAGCAGTTCTTC.

V is TRBV2 and J is TRBJ2-1; 9 bases match TRBD2. The CDR3 is 14 residues long. The J segment lost 7 bases and the V segment lost 7 bases, leaving 8 bases of the junction unmatched. Germline CDR1 and CDR2: SNHLY and FYNNEI. The CDR3: CASTYSGSCNEQFF. The CDR3 coding sequence is TGTGCCAGCACCTATAGCGGGAGCTGTAATGAGCAGTTCTTC.

The chain uses TRBV20-1 and TRBJ2-7; 7 bases line up with TRBD1. This CDR3 is 14 amino acids long. Per the germline V gene, CDR1 is DFQATT and CDR2 is SNEGSKA (reference sequence). Unmatched junction bases numbered 6, after V lost 2 bases and J lost 2 bases. The CDR3 protein is CSARLRQGAYEQYF. The CDR3 bases are TGCAGTGCTAGATTACGACAGGGCGCCTACGAGCAGTACTTC.

This chain uses TRBV28 with TRBJ2-4, with 9 bases that match TRBD1. CDR1 is MDHEN, CDR2 SYDVKM, per germline. This CDR3 has 14 residues. The V segment lost 4 bases and the J segment 15 bases; nucleotides outside the gene matches: 13. CDR3 DNA sequence: TGTGCCAGCAGTTCGCCACAGCTTCCGGGACAGGGGTACTTC. It yields the protein CASSSPQLPGQGYF.

The rearrangement joins TRBV4-1 to TRBJ2-5, with 8 bases lining up with TRBD2. CDR3 length: 16 amino acids. V was clipped by 4 bases and J by 0 bases; unmatched bases: 7. Per the germline V gene, CDR1 is MGHRA and CDR2 is YSYEKL. CDR3 residues: CASSPRNSGDQETQYF. The CDR3, as DNA: TGCGCCAGCAGCCCGCGAAATAGCGGGGACCAAGAGACCCAGTACTTC.

This chain links TRBV20-1 with TRBJ1-1; D gene uncertain. The V and J ends lost 6 bases and 6 bases respectively, with 8 bases between them. The germline V gene has CDR1 DFQATT and CDR2 SNEGSKA (reference sequence). The CDR3 has 10 residues. The CDR3 DNA reads TGCAGTGCCCCAAGCCCTGAAGCTTTCTTT. This codes for CSAPSPEAFF.

This clonotype was picked up a small number of times. The V call is TRBV7-9, the J call TRBJ2-1; no definite D call. Germline assignment: CDR1 SEHNR and CDR2 FQNEAQ (reference sequence). This CDR3 comprises 15 residues. V lost 4 bases and J lost 7, with 17 bases in between. CDR3 sequence: CASSSVGNLENEQFF. As DNA, the CDR3 is TGTGCCAGCAGCTCCGTGGGGAATCTGGAGAATGAGCAGTTCTTC.

The genes are TRBV30 and TRBJ2-5, with D possibly being TRBD2 (5 bases). The germline V gene has CDR1 GTSNPN and CDR2 SVGIG (reference sequence). V was clipped by 3 bases and J by 5 bases, with 16 bases between them. The CDR3 runs to 14 residues. The CDR3 DNA follows: TGTGCCTGGAGCCCCGTTGTCCGAGGGGAGACCCAGTACTTC. Its translation is CAWSPVVRGETQYF.

Only a few counts were recorded for this clonotype. V gene TRBV4-1 combines with J gene TRBJ2-7, with D maybe TRBD1 (6 bases). There are 15 residues in the CDR3. V gave up 1 base and J gave up 0 bases, with 10 bases separating them. Germline-derived CDR1 and CDR2 are MGHRA and YSYEKL. This CDR3 reads CASSQAWGLSYEQYF. Written as DNA, the CDR3 is TGCGCCAGCAGCCAAGCTTGGGGGCTCTCCTACGAGCAGTACTTC.

This clonotype was detected only a few times. This chain links TRBV20-1 with TRBJ2-1, with D unresolved. Trimming took 2 bases from V and 7 from J, leaving 12 bases between them. CDR1 and CDR2 (germline): DFQATT, SNEGSKA (reference sequence). This CDR3 has 13 amino acids. The CDR3 here is CSARPGPYNEQFF. In nucleotides, the CDR3 is TGCAGTGCTAGACCAGGACCTTATAATGAGCAGTTCTTC.

V is TRBV24-1 and J is TRBJ2-1; 8 bases map to TRBD1. Germline values: CDR1 KGHDR, CDR2 SFDVKD. V lost 0 bases to trimming and J lost 9 bases; unmatched junction nucleotides: 3. This CDR3 contains 14 residues. The CDR3: CATSDLHTGGEQFF. As DNA, the CDR3 is TGTGCCACCAGTGATTTGCACACAGGGGGTGAGCAGTTCTTC.

This clonotype was detected a few times. This chain uses TRBV7-8 with TRBJ2-7; 10 nucleotides match TRBD1. CDR1 is SGHVS, CDR2 FQNEAQ, per germline. Trimming removed 5 bases from V and 11 bases from J; junction bases left unmatched: 6. The CDR3 has 12 amino acids. CDR3 DNA: TGTGCCAGCAGCGCGACAGGGGGCGGAGAGTACTTC. Residues: CASSATGGGEYF.

The V gene is TRBV18, the J gene TRBJ2-6; D not resolved. Germline V CDR1 and CDR2: KGHSH, LQKENI. CDR3 length: 18 residues. Trimming took off 3 bases at V and 0 bases at J, with 15 bases between the two ends. CDR3 protein: CASSPVKGASSGANVLTF. CDR3 DNA: TGTGCCAGCTCACCGGTAAAAGGAGCAAGCTCTGGGGCCAACGTCCTGACTTTC.

This chain joins TRBV15 and TRBJ2-1; 10 nucleotides align to TRBD2. With 5 bases clipped from V and 7 bases from J, the junction kept 8 bases outside the gene matches. The CDR3 has 15 amino acids. The V gene's germline CDR1 is LNHNV and CDR2 YYDKDF (reference sequence). CDR3 protein: CATSPGLASENEQFF. In nucleotides, the CDR3 is TGTGCCACCAGCCCGGGACTAGCGAGCGAGAATGAGCAGTTCTTC. The full variable domain, its missing parts supplied by reference TRBV15 and TRBJ2-1, is DAMVIQNPRYQVTQFGKPVTLSCSQTLNHNVMYWYQQKSSQAPKLLFHYYDKDFNNEADTPDNFQSRRPNTSFCFLDIRSPGLGDTAMYLCATSPGLASENEQFFGPGTRLTVL.

This clonotype was picked up a small number of times. The gene calls are TRBV2 and TRBJ2-3; D is possibly TRBD2 (8 bases). CDR1 is SNHLY, CDR2 FYNNEI, per germline. V was trimmed by 6 bases and J by 4 bases, leaving 17 bases between them. The CDR3 consists of 15 residues. DNA of the CDR3: TGTGCCAGCAGCTCGGGACTAGGGGGCGCAGATACGCAGTATTTT. Amino acid sequence: CASSSGLGGADTQYF.

The chain has TRBV5-6 and TRBJ2-3; 9 bases are shared with TRBD2. The CDR3 has 12 amino acids. V lost 7 bases and J lost 5; bases outside the gene matches: 2. Germline CDR1 and CDR2: SGHDT and YYEEEE. The CDR3 coding sequence is TGTGCCAGCTGTAGCGGGGGAGATACGCAGTATTTT. It specifies CASCSGGDTQYF.

The genes are TRBV7-8 and TRBJ2-7; maybe TRBD2 (5 bases). Trimming shortened V by 1 base and J by 1 base, and 8 bases separated the two germline ends. Germline V gene lookup returns CDR1 SGHVS and CDR2 FQNEAQ. CDR3 size: 14 residues. CDR3 bases: TGTGCCAGCAGCTTAGAGCGGATGTCCTACGAGCAGTACTTC. Protein product: CASSLERMSYEQYF.

This clonotype was counted between two and nine times. This chain links TRBV10-3 with TRBJ2-7, with D perhaps TRBD1 (6 bases). CDR1 and CDR2 (germline): ENHRY, SYGVKD. The V gene lost 4 bases and the J gene lost 3 bases, with 10 bases spanning the gap. CDR3 length equals 13 residues. DNA of the CDR3: TGTGCCATCAGTGTTGGCAGGGGCTACGAGCAGTACTTC. Residues: CAISVGRGYEQYF.

The sample holds a few counts of this clonotype. V gene TRBV20-1 combines with J gene TRBJ2-3, with a possible D match to TRBD2 (6 bases). V lost 3 bases and J lost 5, with 18 bases in between. The germline V gene has CDR1 DFQATT and CDR2 SNEGSKA (reference sequence). The CDR3 loop spans 15 amino acids. The CDR3 nucleotides are TGCAGTGCTAGCCGGCTAGCGACGGACCGAGATACGCAGTATTTT. Encoded protein: CSASRLATDRDTQYF.

For the CDR3, the DNA is TGCGCCAGCAGCTTGGCTAAGGAGGCAGAAGCTTTCTTT. Protein: CASSLAKEAEAFF. This chain uses TRBV5-1 with TRBJ1-1; D is uncertain. Germline V gene sequence: CDR1 SGHRS, CDR2 YFSETQ. With 0 bases removed from V and 8 bases from J, the gap between germline ends came to 11 bases. CDR3 length equals 13 residues.